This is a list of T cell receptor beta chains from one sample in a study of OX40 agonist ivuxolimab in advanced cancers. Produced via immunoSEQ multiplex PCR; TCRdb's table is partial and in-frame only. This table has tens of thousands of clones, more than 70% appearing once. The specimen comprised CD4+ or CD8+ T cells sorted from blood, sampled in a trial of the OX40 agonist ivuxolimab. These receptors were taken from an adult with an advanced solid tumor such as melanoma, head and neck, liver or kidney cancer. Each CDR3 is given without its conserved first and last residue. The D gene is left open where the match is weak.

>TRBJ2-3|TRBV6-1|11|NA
ASRPPSVNTQY
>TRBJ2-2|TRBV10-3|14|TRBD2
AIRGTSGRNTGELF
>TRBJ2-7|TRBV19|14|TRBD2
ASRGPGRESSYEQY
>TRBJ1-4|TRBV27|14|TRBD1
ASSLSSGGENEKLF
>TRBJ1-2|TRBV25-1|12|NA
ASAESGEGMGYT
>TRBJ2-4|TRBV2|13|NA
ASSASALAKNIQY
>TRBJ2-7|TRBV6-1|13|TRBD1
ASTRQGWSSYEQY
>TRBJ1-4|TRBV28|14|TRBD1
ASSLLQGGGNEKLF
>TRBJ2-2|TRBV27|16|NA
ASSLRVVTIPNTGELF
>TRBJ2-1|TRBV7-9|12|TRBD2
ASSPPGLVSEQF
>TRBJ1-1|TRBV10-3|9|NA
ATGMNTEAF
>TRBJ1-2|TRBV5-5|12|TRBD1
ASSLRDRGYGYT
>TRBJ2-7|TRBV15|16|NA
ATSLGTSGDSHSYEQY
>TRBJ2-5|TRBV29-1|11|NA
SVPVEGVETQY
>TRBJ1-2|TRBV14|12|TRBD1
ASSQVTGEDGYT
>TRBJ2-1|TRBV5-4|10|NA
ASSLRNNEQF
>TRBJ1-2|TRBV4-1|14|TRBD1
ASSQEREGARDGYT
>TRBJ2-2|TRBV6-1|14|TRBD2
ASSEDYGRVTGELF
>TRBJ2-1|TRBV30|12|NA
ALNQGGGYNEQF
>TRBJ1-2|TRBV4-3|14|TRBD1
ASSHTTGGPSHGYT
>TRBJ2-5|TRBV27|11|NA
ASSLTGKETQY
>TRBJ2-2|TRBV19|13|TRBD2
ASSILLAELGELF
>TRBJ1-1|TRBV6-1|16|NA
ASSEAPRGPYMNTEAF
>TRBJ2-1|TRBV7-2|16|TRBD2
ASTPIPGGGLADNEQF
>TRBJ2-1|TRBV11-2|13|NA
ASLQWEVIYNEQF
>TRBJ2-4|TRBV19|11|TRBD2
ASSMGGSDIQY
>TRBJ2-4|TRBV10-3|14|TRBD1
AISESQGEAKNIQY
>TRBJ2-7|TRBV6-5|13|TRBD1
ASSYSSDRGYEQY
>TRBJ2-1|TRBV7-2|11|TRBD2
ASRLWSREEQF
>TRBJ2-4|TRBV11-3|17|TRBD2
ASSARLAGGILAKNIQY
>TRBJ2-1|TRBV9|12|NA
ASSPGTTYNEQF
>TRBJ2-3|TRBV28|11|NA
ASSLMTTDTQY
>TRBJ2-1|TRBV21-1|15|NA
ASSWDRLKMRYNEQF
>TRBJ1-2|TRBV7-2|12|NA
ASSGQSANYGYT
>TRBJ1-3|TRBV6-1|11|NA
ASRDYSGNTIY
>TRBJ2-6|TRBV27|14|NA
ASSLGPLRGANVLT
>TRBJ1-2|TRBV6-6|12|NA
ASLGRWTIYGYT
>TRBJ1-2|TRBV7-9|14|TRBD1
ASSSPGQGAGYGYT
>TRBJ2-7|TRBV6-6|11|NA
ATRNEFTNEQY
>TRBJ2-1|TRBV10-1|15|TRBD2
ASSKALAGGPYNEQF
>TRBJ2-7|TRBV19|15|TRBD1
ASSMSVGRGLPYEQY
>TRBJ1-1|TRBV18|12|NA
ASSPIQGNTEAF
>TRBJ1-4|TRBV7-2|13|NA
ASSPQQGRTEKLF
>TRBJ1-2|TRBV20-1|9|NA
SARLGNGYT
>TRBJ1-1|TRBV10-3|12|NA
ATRTRATNTEAF
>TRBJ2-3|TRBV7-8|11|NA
ASSISRGDTQY
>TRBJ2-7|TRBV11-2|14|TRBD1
ASSSYRGQDSYEQY
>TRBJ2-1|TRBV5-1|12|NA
ASSLGPGLGEQF
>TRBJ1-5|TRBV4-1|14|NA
ASSQGGGGSDQPQH
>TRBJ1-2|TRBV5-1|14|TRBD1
ASSQWTGSEIGGYT
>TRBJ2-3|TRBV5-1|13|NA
ASSLGLASTDTQY
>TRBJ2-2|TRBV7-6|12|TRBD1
ASSSTGEAGELF
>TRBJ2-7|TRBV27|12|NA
ASSLMTASYEQY
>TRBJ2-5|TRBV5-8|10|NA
ASSSMVETQY
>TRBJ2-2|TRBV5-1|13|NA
ASSLPQGDTGELF
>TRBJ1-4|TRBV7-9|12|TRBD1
ASTPRTGDEKLF
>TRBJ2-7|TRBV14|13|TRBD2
ASSQGLAIDYEQY
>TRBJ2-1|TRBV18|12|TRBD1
ATQQGALLNEQF
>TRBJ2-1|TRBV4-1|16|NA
ASSQVLVGPREYNEQF
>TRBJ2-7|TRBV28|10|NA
ASSYKANEQY